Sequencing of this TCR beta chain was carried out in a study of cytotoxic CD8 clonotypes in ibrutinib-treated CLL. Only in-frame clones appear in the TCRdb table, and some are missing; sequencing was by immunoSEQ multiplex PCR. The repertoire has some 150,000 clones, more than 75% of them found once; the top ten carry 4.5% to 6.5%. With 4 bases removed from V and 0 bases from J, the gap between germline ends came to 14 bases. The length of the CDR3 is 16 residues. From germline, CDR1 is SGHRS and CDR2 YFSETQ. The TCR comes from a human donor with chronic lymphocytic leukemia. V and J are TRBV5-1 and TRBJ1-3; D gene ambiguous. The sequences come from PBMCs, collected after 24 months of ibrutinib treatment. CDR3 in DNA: TGCGCCAGCAGCCCCCGAACCGGGCCCTCTGGAAACACCATATATTTT. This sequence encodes CASSPRTGPSGNTIYF.